This T cell receptor (beta chain) originates from a study of cytomegalovirus exposure and HLA in healthy donors. The overall study: Samples from HLA-typed donors yielded around 79 million unique TCRs in an early data release. Broader study findings: The productive fraction for most TCR beta V segments was about 87% or about 30% in an earlier analysis.

PCR amplification relied on 60 Vbeta primers (plus 13 Jbeta primers). The data were produced by immunoSEQ multiplex PCR, yet TCRdb's version contains in-frame clones alone and is incomplete. The table has around 86,000 clones, almost 80% seen once. CDR3 length: 13 amino acids. With V trimmed by 8 bases and J by 3 bases, 7 bases remained unmatched. Germline V gene sequence: CDR1 SQVTM, CDR2 ANQGSEA. Concerning this clone itself: The antigen is unknown.

Sequences were obtained from PBMCs. The V gene is TRBV29-1, the J gene TRBJ2-7; TRBD1 agrees at 10 bases. The source of this sequence is a female donor in good health and CMV-seronegative. The CDR3 region is CSIWTGGVYEQYF. The CDR3 DNA is TGCAGCATATGGACAGGGGGAGTCTACGAGCAGTACTTC.